This TCR beta chain was obtained from a study of blood T cell repertoires in COVID-19. In the study overall: Researchers got acute and convalescent COVID-19 samples from the United States, Italy and Spain. Sample material is recorded as cDNA or gDNA derived from T cells, B-cell-depleted T cells, or PBMCs.

This CDR3 has 14 residues. The ends were cut back, 3 bases at V and 3 bases at J, with 10 bases in the middle. The germline gives CDR1 LNHDA, CDR2 SQIVND (reference sequence). Assay: immunoSEQ multiplex PCR; the TCRdb copy retains only in-frame clones and omits some. The sample yields about 250,000 clones, around 88% seen once. The chain is built from TRBV19 and TRBJ2-3; D unclear. This TCR came from a woman in her 30s with COVID-19, enrolled during active disease. Sequencing was carried out using peripheral blood. The CDR3: CASSITLSTDTQYF. Written as DNA, the CDR3 is TGTGCCAGTAGTATCACCCTTAGTACAGATACGCAGTATTTT.